This TCR beta chain was sequenced during a study of vaccination effects on CD4 cells after COVID-19. A single count supports this clone. Antigen specificity is unknown. This CDR3 is built from 18 residues. V was cut by 2 bases and J by 9 bases, with 23 bases left in between. Germline V gene sequence: CDR1 SGHTA, CDR2 FQGNSA. Sequencing was performed with immunoSEQ multiplex PCR; in TCRdb, only in-frame clones are kept and a portion is missing. The sample comprises roughly 64,000 clones, approximately 70% of which are singletons, and around a quarter rests with the top ten. Culture lasted 10 days before CD4+ T cell isolation. Both day 3 and day 7 saw half the medium replaced with IL-2 medium.

The sample was CD4+ T cells from PBMCs cultured without peptide, taken before COVID-19 vaccination. The receptor comes from a human donor who had a prior SARS-CoV-2 infection. V is TRBV7-2 and J is TRBJ1-6; D is perhaps TRBD1 (5 bases). The DNA of the CDR3 is TGTGCCAGCAGCTTACCGGGACCTTTAACGGGCCTAAGTTCACCCCTCCACTTT. This encodes CASSLPGPLTGLSSPLHF.